This T cell receptor (beta chain) appears in the sequencing data of a study of T cell repertoires in cytomegalovirus infection. MiXCR, applied by TCRdb to the reads, yields one record per CDR3 protein. The data hold some 150,000 distinct CDR3 sequences, with around 24% observed a single time. The V and J ends lost 6 bases and 4 bases respectively, with 6 bases between them. The germline V gene encodes CDR1 MDHEN and CDR2 SYDVKM. The CDR3 has 11 residues. The source material was PBMCs. This chain connects TRBV28 to TRBJ1-2; no reliable D call. The sequence came from a human donor in good health (CMV status not recorded). Some clones in this sample may be carry-over from other donors' samples. The DNA for the CDR3 is TGTGCCAGCAGGACACCCTATGGCTACACCTTC. Translation gives CASRTPYGYTF.